The 6 T cell receptor beta chains below come from one sample, sequenced in a study of human T cells and chemical hapten exposure. TCRdb re-called the RACE reads with MiXCR, one entry per CDR3 protein. The repertoire holds about 190,000 distinct CDR3 sequences, about 22% seen once, with 2.5% in the top ten. Time point: patch test 3, about 24 weeks after DPC sensitization. Treatment: therapeutic diphenylcyclopropenone sensitization with weekly scalp DPC. The input for sequencing was whole blood, taken in connection with sensitization to the hapten diphenylcyclopropenone (DPC). These receptors were taken from a woman in her 40s with alopecia areata. Some clones in this sample may be carry-over from other donors' samples.

The chain recombines TRBV24-1 with TRBJ1-3; TRBD1 might be the D (5 bases). V shed 3 bases and J shed 4 bases, with 12 bases lying between them. The length of the CDR3 is 15 residues. Germline CDR1 KGHDR, CDR2 SFDVKD. The CDR3 DNA follows: TGTGCCACCAGTGATGGGGCTGCGGCGGGAAACACCATATATTTT. Translation gives CATSDGAAAGNTIYF.

Only a few counts were recorded for this clonotype. The chain has TRBV6-1 and TRBJ2-6; no definite D call. The CDR3 consists of 17 residues. V lost 0 bases to trimming and J lost 0 bases, with 9 bases between them. Germline V gene sequence: CDR1 MNHNS, CDR2 SASEGT. The CDR3 DNA reads as TGTGCCAGCAGTGAAGCGGGGATTAGCTCTGGGGCCAACGTCCTGACTTTC. This gives the protein CASSEAGISSGANVLTF.

This rearrangement joins TRBV10-3 to TRBJ2-7; possibly TRBD1 for D (6 bases). The CDR3 runs 15 residues. The germline V gene has CDR1 ENHRY and CDR2 SYGVKD. The germline V and J ends were trimmed by 4 bases and 2 bases, with 15 bases remaining between them. This CDR3 reads CAISASGTKAYEQYF. The CDR3 region has the DNA TGTGCCATCAGTGCCTCCGGGACAAAAGCCTACGAGCAGTACTTC.

There are a few counts of this clonotype. V and J are TRBV7-8 and TRBJ2-1, with D hard to call. The CDR3 totals 15 residues. Between the trimmed V and J ends, which lost 4 bases and 0 bases, there was a span of 10 bases. CDR1 and CDR2 from the germline V gene are SGHVS and FQNEAQ. The CDR3 sequence is CASSYEVRSYNEQFF. The CDR3 nucleotides read TGTGCCAGCAGCTATGAGGTCCGCTCCTACAATGAGCAGTTCTTC.

In this sample, this clonotype turned up a few times. The chain carries TRBV12-3 or TRBV12-4 and TRBJ1-5, with D tentatively TRBD1 (5 bases). The V end lost 6 bases, the J end lost 3 bases, and 12 bases lay between the germline ends. CDR3 size: 14 residues. CDR3: CASRTGASNQPQHF. The CDR3 coding sequence is TGTGCCAGCAGAACCGGGGCCTCCAATCAGCCCCAGCATTTT.

This rearrangement joins TRBV3-1 to TRBJ2-4; D may be TRBD1 (6 bases). CDR3 length: 16 amino acids. V lost 6 bases, J lost 3 bases, and 18 bases lay in between. CDR1 is LGHDT and CDR2 is YNNKEL in the germline V gene (reference sequence). The CDR3 sequence is CASSSGAGFGKNIQYF. The CDR3 bases are TGTGCCAGCAGTTCAGGGGCGGGCTTTGGCAAAAACATTCAGTACTTC.